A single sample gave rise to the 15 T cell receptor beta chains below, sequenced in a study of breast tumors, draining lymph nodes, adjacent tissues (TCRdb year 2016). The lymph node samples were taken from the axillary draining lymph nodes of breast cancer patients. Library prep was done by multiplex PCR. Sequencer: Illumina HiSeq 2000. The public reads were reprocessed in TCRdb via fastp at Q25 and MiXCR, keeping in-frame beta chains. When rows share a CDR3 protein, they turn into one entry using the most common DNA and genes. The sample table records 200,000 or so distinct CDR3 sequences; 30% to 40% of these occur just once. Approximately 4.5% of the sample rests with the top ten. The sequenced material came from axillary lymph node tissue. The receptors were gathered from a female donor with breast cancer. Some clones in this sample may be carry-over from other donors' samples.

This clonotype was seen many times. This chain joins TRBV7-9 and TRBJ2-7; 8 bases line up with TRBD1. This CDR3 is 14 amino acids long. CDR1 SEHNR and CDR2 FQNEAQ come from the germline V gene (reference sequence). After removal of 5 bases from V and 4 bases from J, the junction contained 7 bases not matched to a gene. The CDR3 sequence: CASSHPGQEYEQYF. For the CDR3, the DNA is TGTGCCAGCAGCCATCCGGGACAGGAGTACGAGCAGTACTTC. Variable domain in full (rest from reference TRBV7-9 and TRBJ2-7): DTGVSQNPRHKITKRGQNVTFRCDPISEHNRLYWYRQTLGQGPEFLTYFQNEAQLEKSRLLSDRFSAERPKGSFSTLEIQRTEQGDSAMYLCASSHPGQEYEQYFGPGTRLTVT.

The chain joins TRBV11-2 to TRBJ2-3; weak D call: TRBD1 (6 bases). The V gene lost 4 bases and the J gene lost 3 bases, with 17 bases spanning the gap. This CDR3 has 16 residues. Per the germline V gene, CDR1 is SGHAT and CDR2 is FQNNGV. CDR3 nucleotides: TGTGCCAGCAGCTCAGGGGCGGGCCAAGGGACAGATACGCAGTATTTT. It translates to CASSSGAGQGTDTQYF.

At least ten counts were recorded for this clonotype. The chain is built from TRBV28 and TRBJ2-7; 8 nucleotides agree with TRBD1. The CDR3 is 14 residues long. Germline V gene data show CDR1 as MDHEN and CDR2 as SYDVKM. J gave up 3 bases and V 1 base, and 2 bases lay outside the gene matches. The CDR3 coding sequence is TGTGCCAGCAGTTTATTGGACAGGGTCTACGAGCAGTACTTC. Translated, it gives CASSLLDRVYEQYF.

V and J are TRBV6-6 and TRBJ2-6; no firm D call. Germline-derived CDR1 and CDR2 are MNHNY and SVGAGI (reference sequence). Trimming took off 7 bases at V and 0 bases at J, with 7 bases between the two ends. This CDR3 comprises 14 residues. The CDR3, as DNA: TGTGCCAGCATAAGCGACTCTGGGGCCAACGTCCTGACTTTC. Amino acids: CASISDSGANVLTF.

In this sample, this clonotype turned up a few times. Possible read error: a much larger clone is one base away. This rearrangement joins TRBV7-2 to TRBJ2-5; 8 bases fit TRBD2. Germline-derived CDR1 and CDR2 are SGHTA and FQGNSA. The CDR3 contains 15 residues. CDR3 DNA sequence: TGTGCCAGCAGCTTATACGGGAGGGGAGAGGAGACCCAGCACTTC. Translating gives CASSLYGRGEETQHF.

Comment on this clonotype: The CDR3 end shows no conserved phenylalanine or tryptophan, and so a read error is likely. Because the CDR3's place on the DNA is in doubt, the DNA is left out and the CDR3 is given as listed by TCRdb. The CDR3 here is CSVDSGYGT. V is TRBV29-1 and J is TRBJ2-2; the table's D call of TRBD1 was not tested on the DNA. Germline CDR1 reads SQVTM; CDR2 reads ANQGSEA. The CDR3 length is 9 residues, termini included.

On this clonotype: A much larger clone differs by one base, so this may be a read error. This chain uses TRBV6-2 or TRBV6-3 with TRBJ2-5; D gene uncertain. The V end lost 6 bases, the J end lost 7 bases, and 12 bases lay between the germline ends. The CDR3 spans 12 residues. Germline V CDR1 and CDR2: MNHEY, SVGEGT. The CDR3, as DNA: TGTGCCAGCAGCCCAAACTGGGTGACCCAGTACTTC. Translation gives CASSPNWVTQYF.

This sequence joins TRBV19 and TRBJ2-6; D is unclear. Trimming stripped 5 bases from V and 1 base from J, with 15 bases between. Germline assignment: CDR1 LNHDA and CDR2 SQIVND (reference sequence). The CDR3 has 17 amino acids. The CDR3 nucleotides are TGTGCCAGTAGTCCCCGTTTCGGCATATCTGGGGCCAACGTCCTGACTTTC. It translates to CASSPRFGISGANVLTF.

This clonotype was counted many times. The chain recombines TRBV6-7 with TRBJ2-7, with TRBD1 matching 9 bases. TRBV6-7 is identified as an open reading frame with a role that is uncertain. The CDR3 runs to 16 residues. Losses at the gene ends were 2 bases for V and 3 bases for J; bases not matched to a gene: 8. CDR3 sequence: CASSYSTGTGSYEQYF. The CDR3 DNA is TGTGCCAGCAGTTACAGCACAGGGACAGGGAGCTACGAGCAGTACTTC.

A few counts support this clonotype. The CDR3 nucleotides are TGTGCCAGCAGTTACGTCCCCCCCTCCTACAATGAGCAGTTCTTC. Translated: CASSYVPPSYNEQFF. The chain uses TRBV6-5 and TRBJ2-1; D unclear. The CDR3 length is 15 residues. Looked up from germline, CDR1 is MNHEY and CDR2 is SVGAGI. Trimming left V 2 bases short and J 0 bases short, with 8 bases between.

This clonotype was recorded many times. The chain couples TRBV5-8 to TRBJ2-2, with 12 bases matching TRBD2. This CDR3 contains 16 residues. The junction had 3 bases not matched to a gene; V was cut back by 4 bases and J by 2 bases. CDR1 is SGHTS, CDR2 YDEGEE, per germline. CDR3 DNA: TGTGCCAGCAGCAGAGGACTAGCGGGAAACACCGGGGAGCTGTTTTTT. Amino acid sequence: CASSRGLAGNTGELFF.

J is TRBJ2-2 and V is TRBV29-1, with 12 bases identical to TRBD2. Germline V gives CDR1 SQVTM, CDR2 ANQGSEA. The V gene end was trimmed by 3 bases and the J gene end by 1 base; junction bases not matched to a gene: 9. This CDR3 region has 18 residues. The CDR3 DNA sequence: TGCAGCGTTGACCCTTACCAGACTAGCGGGAGGAACACCGGGGAGCTGTTTTTT. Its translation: CSVDPYQTSGRNTGELFF.

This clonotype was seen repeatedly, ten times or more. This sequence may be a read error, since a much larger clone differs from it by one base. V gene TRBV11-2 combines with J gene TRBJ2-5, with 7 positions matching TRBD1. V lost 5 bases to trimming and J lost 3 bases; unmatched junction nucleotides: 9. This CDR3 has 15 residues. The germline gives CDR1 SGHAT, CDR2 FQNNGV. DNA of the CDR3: TGTGCCAGCAGCCCAGGACAGGCAGCGAAAGAGACCCAGTACTTC. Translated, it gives CASSPGQAAKETQYF.

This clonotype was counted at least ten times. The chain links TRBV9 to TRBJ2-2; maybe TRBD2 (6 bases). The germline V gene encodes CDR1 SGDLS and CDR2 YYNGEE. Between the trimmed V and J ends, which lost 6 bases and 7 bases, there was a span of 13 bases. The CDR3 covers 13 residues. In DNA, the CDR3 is TGTGCCAGCACCTTGGAGGGGAACGGGGAGCTGTTTTTT. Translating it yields CASTLEGNGELFF.

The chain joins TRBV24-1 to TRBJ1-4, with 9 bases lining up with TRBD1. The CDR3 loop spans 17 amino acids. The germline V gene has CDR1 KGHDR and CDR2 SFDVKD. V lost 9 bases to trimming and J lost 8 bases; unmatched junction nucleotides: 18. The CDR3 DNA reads TGTGCCACCGGGACGACGTACGGGACAGGGAGGAGAGAAAAACTGTTTTTT. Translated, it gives CATGTTYGTGRREKLFF.